This T cell receptor (beta chain) came from a study of PD-1 blockade in classical Hodgkin lymphoma. Study-wide findings and caveats: Compared with healthy donors, newly diagnosed patients reportedly showed lower baseline TCR diversity.

Clones were sequenced by immunoSEQ multiplex PCR, and TCRdb holds only the in-frame ones, with some missing. The sample contains roughly 100,000 clones, 85% to 90% of which appear only once. With no exception, relapse followed autologous stem cell transplantation in all patients, and brentuximab vedotin exposure varied. V was trimmed by 1 base and J by 2 bases, leaving 15 bases between them. The germline gives CDR1 LNHDA, CDR2 SQIVND (reference sequence). The CDR3 totals 16 residues. A remark on this clone: Its target is not known.

The material sequenced was peripheral blood mononuclear cells (PBMCs), taken before the second cycle of nivolumab. The chain carries TRBV19 and TRBJ2-7; no reliable D call. The sequence was obtained from a human donor with classical Hodgkin lymphoma. The CDR3: CASSIGARGSPYEQYF. CDR3 nucleotides: TGTGCCAGTAGTATAGGTGCTCGAGGATCCCCCTACGAGCAGTACTTC.